This T cell receptor beta chain is drawn from a study of T cell changes during pregnancy in multiple sclerosis. CDR1 and CDR2 from the germline V gene are SNHLY and FYNNEI. The J segment lost 3 bases and the V segment lost 6 bases, leaving 4 bases of the junction unmatched. The CDR3 totals 14 residues. The repertoire was sequenced with immunoSEQ multiplex PCR; TCRdb's copy has only in-frame clones and lacks some. The sample consists of roughly 30,000 clones, approximately 88% of them appearing once. The V gene is TRBV2, the J gene TRBJ1-2, with 10 bases that match TRBD1. The sequence was obtained from a female donor with multiple sclerosis, enrolled in a pregnancy study. Sequencing was performed on CD8+ T cells from peripheral blood mononuclear cells, taken before pregnancy. Written as DNA, the CDR3 is TGTGCCAGCAGCTTGACAGGGGGCTACTATGGCTACACCTTC. Translating it yields CASSLTGGYYGYTF.